These T cell receptor beta chains were read from a single sample in a study of cytomegalovirus exposure and HLA in healthy donors. TCRdb's table, derived via immunoSEQ multiplex PCR, lists solely in-frame clones and lacks some. The table includes some 67,000 clones, roughly 93% detected once. Sequencing was done on a sample of PBMCs. The origin of the receptors is a young woman in good health and CMV-seronegative. The conserved cysteine and the conserved F or W are not part of the CDR3 here.

ARLGLAGGPTYEQY | TRBV19
ASSAGQGFEKLF | TRBV25-1
ASSSGGQYHIQY | TRBV7-6
ASSNPGTAQETQY | TRBV27
ASTLTGTYGNTIY | TRBV2
ASSSRQPPGELF | TRBV5-8
ASSRGPGTEAF | TRBV7-7
ASSVGGTGTSNEQF | TRBV9
ASSIGVNEQF | TRBV19
ASSQDQDLGAGT | TRBV4-1
ASSSAGLAAGDEQY | TRBV7-9
ASSLVPIETQY | TRBV5-4
ASTIRLGTDTQY | TRBV19
ASSPSTGNEQF | TRBV6-6
ASKAGGNSPLH | TRBV9
ASSESGGVQETQY | TRBV9